The 30 T cell receptor beta chains in this list originate from one sample, sequenced in a study of blood T cell repertoires in COVID-19. Sequencing used immunoSEQ multiplex PCR; TCRdb keeps in-frame clones, though not all of them. This table has 85,000 to 130,000 clones, roughly four fifths appearing once. The specimen was peripheral blood. The source of these receptors is a man in his 60s with acute or convalescent COVID-19.

The gene calls are TRBV19 and TRBJ2-3, with unresolved D. The CDR3 is 14 residues long. Trimming cost V 4 bases and J 2 bases, with 10 bases left between them. The germline V gene encodes CDR1 LNHDA and CDR2 SQIVND (reference sequence). CDR3 coding DNA: TGTGCCAGTAGTAACGGGTATTCCACAGATACGCAGTATTTT. It yields the protein CASSNGYSTDTQYF.

The chain recombines TRBV3-1 (or the pseudogene TRBV3-2) with TRBJ2-5; perhaps TRBD1 as D (6 bases). V was clipped by 5 bases and J by 5 bases, with 18 bases between them. The length of the CDR3 is 15 residues. CDR1 and CDR2 from the germline V gene are LGHDT and YNNKEL (reference sequence). Here the CDR3 reads CASSVPGHRRETQYF. The CDR3 DNA is TGTGCCAGCAGCGTTCCGGGACACCGCCGCGAGACCCAGTACTTC.

This chain connects TRBV19 to TRBJ1-4; the D gene is possibly TRBD1 (5 bases). The V end lost 8 bases, the J end lost 1 base, and 14 bases lay between the germline ends. CDR3 length: 15 amino acids. Germline lookup yields CDR1 LNHDA and CDR2 SQIVND (reference sequence). The CDR3 here is CASGIWRGTNEKLFF. For the CDR3, the DNA is TGTGCCAGTGGGATCTGGAGGGGAACTAATGAAAAACTGTTTTTT.

This rearrangement joins TRBV5-1 to TRBJ2-7; D call uncertain. Trimming cost V 1 base and J 5 bases, with 16 bases left between them. This CDR3 has 15 residues. CDR1 is SGHRS, CDR2 YFSETQ, per germline. The CDR3 loop reads CASSLRTPEVHEQYF. The DNA for the CDR3 is TGCGCCAGCAGCTTGAGAACACCAGAAGTCCACGAGCAGTACTTC.

The rearrangement links TRBV15 to TRBJ2-1; the match to TRBD2 covers 10 bases. The ends lost 5 bases at V and 4 bases at J; junction bases unmatched: 2. CDR1 is LNHNV and CDR2 is YYDKDF in the germline V gene (reference sequence). This CDR3 comprises 14 residues. Here the CDR3 DNA reads TGTGCCACCAGCTCTAGCGGGGGTTACAATGAGCAGTTCTTC. Its protein product is CATSSSGGYNEQFF.

This chain joins TRBV2 and TRBJ1-1; TRBD1 aligns across 7 bases. After removal of 6 bases from V and 6 bases from J, the junction contained 4 bases not matched to a gene. This CDR3 region has 12 residues. CDR1 is SNHLY and CDR2 is FYNNEI in the germline V gene. Here the CDR3 DNA reads TGTGCCAGCAGCCGAGGGGGCCCTGAAGCTTTCTTT. Its protein product is CASSRGGPEAFF.

This chain connects TRBV2 to TRBJ1-5; no clear D gene. The CDR3 has 14 amino acids. Trimming removed 6 bases at V and 5 bases at J, with 14 bases between. The germline V gene has CDR1 SNHLY and CDR2 FYNNEI. The CDR3 protein is CASSLLRNYQPQHF. The CDR3 nucleotides are TGTGCCAGCAGCCTTCTGAGGAACTATCAGCCCCAGCATTTT.

The CDR3 sequence is CSVEEALGGGTGVSGYTF. The CDR3 bases are TGCAGCGTTGAAGAAGCTCTAGGTGGGGGGACAGGAGTTTCGGGCTACACCTTC. J is TRBJ1-2 and V is TRBV29-1, with 8 bases that match TRBD1. The CDR3 has 18 amino acids. Germline CDR1 is SQVTM and CDR2 is ANQGSEA. The V and J ends lost 0 bases and 8 bases, in that order; junction bases with no gene match: 20.

The chain carries TRBV7-6 and TRBJ2-2; no definite D call. Germline V lookup: CDR1 SGHVS, CDR2 FNYEAQ. Between the trimmed V and J ends, which lost 2 bases and 8 bases, there was a span of 12 bases. The CDR3 has 14 amino acids. CDR3 loop: CASSLSPFAGELFF. CDR3 in DNA: TGTGCCAGCAGCTTATCCCCTTTTGCGGGGGAGCTGTTTTTT.

The chain joins TRBV29-1 to TRBJ1-2; no clear D. The CDR3 sequence is 13 residues long. Germline V gene lookup returns CDR1 SQVTM and CDR2 ANQGSEA. Between the trimmed V and J ends, which lost 5 bases and 2 bases, there was a span of 12 bases. The CDR3 DNA sequence: TGCAGCGTTCTTACAGTCCTGAACTATGGCTACACCTTC. It translates to CSVLTVLNYGYTF.

Only one count was recorded for this clone. CDR3 residues: CASGAGGGYNEQFF. CDR3 nucleotide sequence: TGTGCCAGCGGCGCAGGGGGCGGGTACAATGAGCAGTTCTTC. The chain employs TRBV5-5 and TRBJ2-1, with 8 bases matching TRBD1. The V gene's germline CDR1 is SGHKS and CDR2 YYEKEE (reference sequence). This CDR3 has 14 residues. The trim removed 7 bases at V and 4 bases at J, leaving 7 bases unmatched.

V usage is TRBV5-1 and J usage is TRBJ2-3, with TRBD1 as a possible D gene (5 bases). Germline V gene data show CDR1 as SGHRS and CDR2 as YFSETQ. CDR3 length: 16 residues. Trimming left V 0 bases short and J 0 bases short, with 11 bases between. The CDR3 reads CASSLVVQASTDTQYF. The CDR3 region has the DNA TGCGCCAGCAGCTTGGTTGTACAGGCGAGCACAGATACGCAGTATTTT.

This sequence joins TRBV7-9 and TRBJ1-5; D is unclear. With 2 bases removed from V and 5 bases from J, the gap between germline ends came to 4 bases. This CDR3 is built from 12 residues. Germline CDR1 is SEHNR and CDR2 is FQNEAQ (reference sequence). The CDR3 DNA reads TGTGCCAGCAGCTTACTTGATCAGCCCCAGCATTTT. Its translation: CASSLLDQPQHF. Looking up the rest from reference TRBV7-9 and TRBJ1-5 gives the full variable domain: DTGVSQNPRHKITKRGQNVTFRCDPISEHNRLYWYRQTLGQGPEFLTYFQNEAQLEKSRLLSDRFSAERPKGSFSTLEIQRTEQGDSAMYLCASSLLDQPQHFGDGTRLSIL.

The genes are TRBV9 and TRBJ1-2; D is uncertain. This CDR3 contains 15 residues. Germline V lookup: CDR1 SGDLS, CDR2 YYNGEE. Trimming shortened V by 0 bases and J by 3 bases, and 12 bases separated the two germline ends. The CDR3 DNA is TGTGCCAGCAGCGTAGATGGTGGCTCTGACTATGGCTACACCTTC. This translates into CASSVDGGSDYGYTF.

V is TRBV5-1 and J is TRBJ2-2; perhaps TRBD1 as D (6 bases). This CDR3 spans 15 amino acids. Trimming removed 4 bases from V and 1 base from J, with 11 bases in between. The germline V gene has CDR1 SGHRS and CDR2 YFSETQ. This chain's CDR3 is CASSPSTGNTGELFF. The CDR3 DNA follows: TGCGCCAGCAGCCCATCGACAGGGAACACCGGGGAGCTGTTTTTT.

This chain joins TRBV6-2 or TRBV6-3 and TRBJ2-1; D gene ambiguous. V was trimmed by 2 bases and J by 4 bases, leaving 15 bases between them. The CDR3 extends over 16 amino acids. From germline, CDR1 is MNHEY and CDR2 SVGEGT. The CDR3 region is CASSYGTHTTYNEQFF. The CDR3 DNA reads as TGTGCCAGCAGTTACGGTACCCACACTACTTACAATGAGCAGTTCTTC.

The gene calls are TRBV27 and TRBJ2-2; TRBD2 aligns across 9 bases. With 3 bases clipped from V and 4 bases from J, the junction kept 6 bases outside the gene matches. The CDR3 totals 16 residues. Germline V gene data show CDR1 as MNHEY and CDR2 as SMNVEV (reference sequence). CDR3 amino acids: CASSLSLAGLTGELFF. CDR3 bases: TGTGCCAGCAGTTTGAGTCTAGCGGGGCTCACCGGGGAGCTGTTTTTT.

In its sample, this clone was seen once. The V gene is TRBV9, the J gene TRBJ1-3; possibly TRBD1 for D (6 bases). Per germline, CDR1 SGDLS and CDR2 YYNGEE. The V end was cut by 0 bases, the J end by 2 bases, with 9 bases between. This CDR3 spans 15 amino acids. The CDR3 DNA reads as TGTGCCAGCAGCGTAGCAAACAGGGCTGGAAACACCATATATTTT. Its protein product is CASSVANRAGNTIYF.

This clone was detected only once. The chain couples TRBV5-5 to TRBJ1-2; TRBD1 aligns across 10 bases. Germline V gene data show CDR1 as SGHKS and CDR2 as YYEKEE (reference sequence). V lost 4 bases to trimming and J lost 4 bases; unmatched junction nucleotides: 16. This CDR3 is 18 amino acids long. The CDR3 is CASSRDDIRTGGGYGYTF. CDR3 coding DNA: TGTGCCAGCAGCCGGGATGACATCAGGACAGGGGGAGGCTATGGCTACACCTTC.

The V gene is TRBV19, the J gene TRBJ1-1; D is ambiguous. Germline CDR1 reads LNHDA; CDR2 reads SQIVND (reference sequence). V was pared by 7 bases and J by 3 bases, with 18 bases between. This CDR3 is built from 15 residues. CDR3 amino acids: CASISEAGMYTEAFF. Here the CDR3 DNA reads TGTGCCAGTATATCCGAAGCGGGTATGTACACTGAAGCTTTCTTT. Based on the CDR3 plus reference TRBV19 and TRBJ1-1, the full variable domain is DGGITQSPKYLFRKEGQNVTLSCEQNLNHDAMYWYRQDPGQGLRLIYYSQIVNDFQKGDIAEGYSVSREKKESFPLTVTSAQKNPTAFYLCASISEAGMYTEAFFGQGTRLTVV.

The sample holds one count of this clone. The junction departs from the called germline gene at one end, perhaps through a read error. This rearrangement joins TRBV9 to TRBJ2-6; no firm D call. The CDR3 runs 17 residues. CDR1 is SGDLS, CDR2 YYNGEE, per germline. The CDR3 spells CASHRAYSNKVGQRPDF. The CDR3 DNA is TGTGCCAGCCATCGCGCGTACTCAAACAAAGTGGGCCAACGTCCTGACTTC.

The rearrangement joins TRBV2 to TRBJ2-1; 14 bases agree with TRBD2. V lost 6 bases, J lost 4 bases, and 5 bases stayed unmatched. Germline V lookup: CDR1 SNHLY, CDR2 FYNNEI. CDR3 length: 16 residues. In DNA, the CDR3 is TGTGCCAGCAGACTGGGACTAGCGGGGGCATACAATGAGCAGTTCTTC. Translating gives CASRLGLAGAYNEQFF.

V is TRBV6-5 and J is TRBJ1-6; tentative D call: TRBD1 (5 bases). The V gene's germline CDR1 is MNHEY and CDR2 SVGAGI. The CDR3 covers 16 residues. The V end was cut by 2 bases, the J end by 8 bases, with 16 bases between. CDR3 coding DNA: TGTGCCAGCAGTTACGCCTCAAACAGGCCGTATTCACCCCTCCACTTT. Its protein product is CASSYASNRPYSPLHF.

The chain uses TRBV25-1 and TRBJ2-1; 7 bases match TRBD2. This CDR3 has 11 amino acids. After removal of 3 bases from V and 10 bases from J, the junction contained 0 bases not matched to a gene. Germline loops: CDR1 MGHDK, CDR2 SYGVNS. The CDR3 here is CASSEREEQFF. DNA of the CDR3: TGTGCCAGCAGTGAGCGGGAGGAGCAGTTCTTC.

This chain uses TRBV27 with TRBJ1-2; perhaps TRBD1 as D (5 bases). Germline lookup yields CDR1 MNHEY and CDR2 SMNVEV (reference sequence). The CDR3 loop spans 14 amino acids. Between the trimmed V and J ends, which lost 5 bases and 7 bases, there was a span of 17 bases. The CDR3 reads CASSPDMIGSGYTF. The CDR3 nucleotides are TGTGCCAGCAGTCCGGACATGATTGGGTCTGGCTACACCTTC.

This chain connects TRBV19 to TRBJ2-5, with TRBD1 matching over 8 bases. V dropped 5 bases and J dropped 5; count of bases not matched to a gene: 7. Germline CDR1 is LNHDA and CDR2 is SQIVND (reference sequence). The CDR3 has 14 amino acids. In DNA, the CDR3 is TGTGCCAGTAGTCGCGCCAGGGGGCGGGAGACCCAGTACTTC. Translation: CASSRARGRETQYF.

This chain links TRBV9 with TRBJ1-1; 9 bases map to TRBD1. Germline values: CDR1 SGDLS, CDR2 YYNGEE. This CDR3 region has 14 residues. J lost 2 bases, V lost 5 bases, and 4 bases had no gene match. CDR3 coding DNA: TGTGCCAGCAGGGCGACAGGGGGAAACACTGAAGCTTTCTTT. Translating gives CASRATGGNTEAFF.

This chain links TRBV3-1 (or the pseudogene TRBV3-2) with TRBJ2-1; D is possibly TRBD2 (6 bases). This CDR3 comprises 11 residues. Germline loops: CDR1 LGHDT, CDR2 YNNKEL (reference sequence). V lost 4 bases and J lost 10, with 8 bases in between. Here the CDR3 DNA reads TGTGCCAGCAGCCTCCTAGCGGAGCAGTTCTTC. Residues: CASSLLAEQFF.

The chain links TRBV5-5 to TRBJ1-3; no definite D call. The CDR3 length is 15 residues. V dropped 0 bases and J dropped 0 bases, with 7 bases sitting between them. The germline CDR1 and CDR2 sequences are SGHKS and YYEKEE (reference sequence). The CDR3 region has the DNA TGTGCCAGCAGCTTGGCAAGCGACTCTGGAAACACCATATATTTT. Translation: CASSLASDSGNTIYF.

In its sample, this clone was seen a few times. This CDR3 is CASSATLISGESYEQYF. DNA for the CDR3: TGTGCCAGCAGTGCCACCCTGATTAGCGGGGAGTCCTACGAGCAGTACTTC. The gene calls are TRBV3-1 (or the pseudogene TRBV3-2) and TRBJ2-7; 8 nucleotides align to TRBD2. The germline gives CDR1 LGHDT, CDR2 YNNKEL (reference sequence). V lost 6 bases and J lost 1; bases outside the gene matches: 14. The CDR3 runs to 17 residues.